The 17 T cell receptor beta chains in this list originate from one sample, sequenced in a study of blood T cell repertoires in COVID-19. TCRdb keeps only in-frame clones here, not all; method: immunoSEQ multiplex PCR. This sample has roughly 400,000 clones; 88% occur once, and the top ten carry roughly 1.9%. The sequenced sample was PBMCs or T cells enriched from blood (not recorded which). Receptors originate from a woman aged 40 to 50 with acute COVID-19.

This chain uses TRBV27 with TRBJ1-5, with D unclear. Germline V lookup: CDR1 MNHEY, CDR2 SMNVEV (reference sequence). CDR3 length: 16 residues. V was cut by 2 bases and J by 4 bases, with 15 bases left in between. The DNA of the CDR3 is TGTGCCAGCAGTTTAATTCCCCTAGACGGGAATCAGCCCCAGCATTTT. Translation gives CASSLIPLDGNQPQHF.

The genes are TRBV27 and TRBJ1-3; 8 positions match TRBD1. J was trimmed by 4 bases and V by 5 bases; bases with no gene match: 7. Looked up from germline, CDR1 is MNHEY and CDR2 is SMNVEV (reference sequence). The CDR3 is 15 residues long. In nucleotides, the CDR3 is TGTGCCAGCAGTGTTGACAGGGGACTCGGAAACACCATATATTTT. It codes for CASSVDRGLGNTIYF.

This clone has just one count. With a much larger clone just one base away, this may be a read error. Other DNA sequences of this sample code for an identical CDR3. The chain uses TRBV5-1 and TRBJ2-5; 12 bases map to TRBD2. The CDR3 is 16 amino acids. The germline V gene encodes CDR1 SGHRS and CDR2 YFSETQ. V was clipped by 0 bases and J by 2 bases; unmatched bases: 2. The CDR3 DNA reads TGCGCCAGCAGCTTGGGACTAGCGGGGGTACAAGAGACCCAGTACTTC. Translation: CASSLGLAGVQETQYF.

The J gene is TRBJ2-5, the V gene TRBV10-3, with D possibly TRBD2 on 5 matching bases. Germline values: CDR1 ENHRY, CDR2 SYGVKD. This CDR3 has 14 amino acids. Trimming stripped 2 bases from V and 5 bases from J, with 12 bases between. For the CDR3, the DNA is TGTGCCATCAGTGAGCGCCCGGGGAGCGAGACCCAGTACTTC. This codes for CAISERPGSETQYF.

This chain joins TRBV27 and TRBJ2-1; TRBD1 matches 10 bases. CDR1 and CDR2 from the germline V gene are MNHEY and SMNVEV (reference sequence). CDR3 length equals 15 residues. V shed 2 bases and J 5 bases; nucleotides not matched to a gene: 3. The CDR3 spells CASSLGQGDHNEQFF. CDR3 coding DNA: TGTGCCAGCAGTTTAGGACAGGGGGATCACAATGAGCAGTTCTTC.

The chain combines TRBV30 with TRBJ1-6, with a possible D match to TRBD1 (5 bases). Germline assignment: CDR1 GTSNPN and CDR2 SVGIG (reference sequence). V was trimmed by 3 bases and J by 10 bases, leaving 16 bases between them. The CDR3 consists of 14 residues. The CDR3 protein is CAWSSDRVSSPLHF. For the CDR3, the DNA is TGTGCCTGGAGCTCCGACAGAGTTTCCTCACCCCTCCACTTT.

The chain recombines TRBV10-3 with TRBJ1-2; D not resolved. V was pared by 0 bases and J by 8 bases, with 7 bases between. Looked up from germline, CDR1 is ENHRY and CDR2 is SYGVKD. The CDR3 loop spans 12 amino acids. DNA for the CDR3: TGTGCCATCAGTGAGTCGAGGGTCGGCTACACCTTC. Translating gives CAISESRVGYTF.

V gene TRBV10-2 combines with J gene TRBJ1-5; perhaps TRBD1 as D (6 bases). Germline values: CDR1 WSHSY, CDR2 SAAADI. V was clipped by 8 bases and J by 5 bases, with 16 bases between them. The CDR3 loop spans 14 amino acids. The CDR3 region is CASAVRDIDQPQHF. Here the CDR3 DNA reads TGCGCCAGCGCGGTCCGGGACATCGATCAGCCCCAGCATTTT.

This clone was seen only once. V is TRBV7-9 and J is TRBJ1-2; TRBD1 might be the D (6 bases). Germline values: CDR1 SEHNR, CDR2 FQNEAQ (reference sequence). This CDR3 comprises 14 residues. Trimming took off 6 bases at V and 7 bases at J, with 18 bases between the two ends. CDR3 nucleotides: TGTGCCAGCAGATTTTCGGGGGGCCAAGCTGGCTACACCTTC. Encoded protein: CASRFSGGQAGYTF.

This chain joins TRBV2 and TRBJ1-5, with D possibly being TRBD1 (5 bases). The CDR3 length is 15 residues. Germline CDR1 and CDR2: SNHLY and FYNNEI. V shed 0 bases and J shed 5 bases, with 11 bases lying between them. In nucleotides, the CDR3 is TGTGCCAGCAGTGAAGCGGGGGGTCTATATCAGCCCCAGCATTTT. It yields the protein CASSEAGGLYQPQHF.

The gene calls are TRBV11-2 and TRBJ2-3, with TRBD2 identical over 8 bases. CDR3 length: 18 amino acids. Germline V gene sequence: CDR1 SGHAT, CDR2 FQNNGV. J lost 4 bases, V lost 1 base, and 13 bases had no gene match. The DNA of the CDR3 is TGTGCCAGCAGCTTAGCTTGGGGATATAGCGGGGCCTCAGATACGCAGTATTTT. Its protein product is CASSLAWGYSGASDTQYF.

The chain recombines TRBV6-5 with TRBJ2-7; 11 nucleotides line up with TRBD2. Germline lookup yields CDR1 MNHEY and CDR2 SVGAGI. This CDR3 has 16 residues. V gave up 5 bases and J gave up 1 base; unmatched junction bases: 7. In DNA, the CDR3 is TGTGCCAGCAGTAACTTGGGACTAGCGGCTTCCTACGAGCAGTACTTC. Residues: CASSNLGLAASYEQYF.

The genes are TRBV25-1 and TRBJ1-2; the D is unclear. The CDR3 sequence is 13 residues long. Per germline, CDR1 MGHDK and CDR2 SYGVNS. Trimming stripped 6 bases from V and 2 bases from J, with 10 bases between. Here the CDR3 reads CASRARENYGYTF. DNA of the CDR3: TGTGCCAGCAGGGCCCGGGAGAACTATGGCTACACCTTC.

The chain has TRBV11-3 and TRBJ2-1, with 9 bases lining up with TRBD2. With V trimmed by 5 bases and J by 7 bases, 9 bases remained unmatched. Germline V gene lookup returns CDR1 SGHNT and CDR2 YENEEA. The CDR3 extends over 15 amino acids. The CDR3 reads CASSTAGGPDNEQFF. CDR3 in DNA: TGTGCCAGCAGCACGGCGGGGGGGCCCGATAATGAGCAGTTCTTC.

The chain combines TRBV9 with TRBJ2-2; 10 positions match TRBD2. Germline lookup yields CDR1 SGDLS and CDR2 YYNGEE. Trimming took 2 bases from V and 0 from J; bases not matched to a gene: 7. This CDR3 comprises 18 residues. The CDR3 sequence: CASSVLAGDPTNTGELFF. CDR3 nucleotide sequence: TGTGCCAGCAGCGTTCTAGCGGGGGACCCTACGAACACCGGGGAGCTGTTTTTT.

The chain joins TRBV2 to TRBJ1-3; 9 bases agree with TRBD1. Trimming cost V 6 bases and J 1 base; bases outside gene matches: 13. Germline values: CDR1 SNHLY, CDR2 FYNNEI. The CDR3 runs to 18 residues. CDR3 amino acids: CASRGTGILTESGNTIYF. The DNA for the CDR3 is TGTGCCAGCAGAGGGACAGGGATCCTTACTGAGTCTGGAAACACCATATATTTT. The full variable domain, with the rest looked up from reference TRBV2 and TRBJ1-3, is EPEVTQTPSHQVTQMGQEVILRCVPISNHLYFYWYRQILGQKVEFLVSFYNNEISEKSEIFDDQFSVERPDGSNFTLKIRSTKLEDSAMYFCASRGTGILTESGNTIYFGEGSWLTVV.

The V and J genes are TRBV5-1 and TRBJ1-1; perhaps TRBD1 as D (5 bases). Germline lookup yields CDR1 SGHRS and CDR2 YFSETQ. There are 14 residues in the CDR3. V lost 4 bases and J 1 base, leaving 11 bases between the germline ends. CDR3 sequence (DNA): TGCGCCAGCAGCCAACAGGCCTCGAACACTGAAGCTTTCTTT. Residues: CASSQQASNTEAFF.